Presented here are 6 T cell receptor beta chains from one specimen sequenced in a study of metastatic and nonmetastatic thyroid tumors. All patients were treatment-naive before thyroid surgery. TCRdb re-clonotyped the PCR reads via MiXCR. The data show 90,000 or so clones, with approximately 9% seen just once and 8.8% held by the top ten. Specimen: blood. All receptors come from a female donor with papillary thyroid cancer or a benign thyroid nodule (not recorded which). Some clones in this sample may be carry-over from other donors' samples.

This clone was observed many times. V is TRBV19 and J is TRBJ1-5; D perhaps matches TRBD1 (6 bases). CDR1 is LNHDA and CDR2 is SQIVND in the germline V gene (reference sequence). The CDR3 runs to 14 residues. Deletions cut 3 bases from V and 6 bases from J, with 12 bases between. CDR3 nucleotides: TGTGCCAGTAGTATTCAGGGGCGGGTTCAGCCCCAGCATTTT. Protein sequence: CASSIQGRVQPQHF. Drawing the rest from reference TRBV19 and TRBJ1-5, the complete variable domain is DGGITQSPKYLFRKEGQNVTLSCEQNLNHDAMYWYRQDPGQGLRLIYYSQIVNDFQKGDIAEGYSVSREKKESFPLTVTSAQKNPTAFYLCASSIQGRVQPQHFGDGTRLSIL.

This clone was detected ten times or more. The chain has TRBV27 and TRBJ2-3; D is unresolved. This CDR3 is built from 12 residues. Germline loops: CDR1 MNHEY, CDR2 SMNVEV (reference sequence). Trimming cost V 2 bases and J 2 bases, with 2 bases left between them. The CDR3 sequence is CASSLNTDTQYF. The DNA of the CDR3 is TGTGCCAGCAGTTTAAACACAGATACGCAGTATTTT.

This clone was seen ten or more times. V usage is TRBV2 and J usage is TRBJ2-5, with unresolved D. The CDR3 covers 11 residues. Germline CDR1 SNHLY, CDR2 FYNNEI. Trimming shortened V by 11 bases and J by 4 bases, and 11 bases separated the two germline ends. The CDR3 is CAERDSETQYF. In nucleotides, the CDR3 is TGTGCCGAAAGGGATTCAGAGACCCAGTACTTC.

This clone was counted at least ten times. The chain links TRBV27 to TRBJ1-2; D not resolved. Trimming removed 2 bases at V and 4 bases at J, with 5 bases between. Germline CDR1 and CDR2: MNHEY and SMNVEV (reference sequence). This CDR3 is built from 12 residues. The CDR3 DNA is TGTGCCAGCAGTTTAGCGGGCTATGGCTACACCTTC. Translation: CASSLAGYGYTF.

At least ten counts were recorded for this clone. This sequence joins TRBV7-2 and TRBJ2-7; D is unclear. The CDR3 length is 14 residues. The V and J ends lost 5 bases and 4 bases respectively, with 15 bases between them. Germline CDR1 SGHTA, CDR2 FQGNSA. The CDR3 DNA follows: TGTGCCAGCAGCCCCGGATTCGAACCTTACGAGCAGTACTTC. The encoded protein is CASSPGFEPYEQYF.

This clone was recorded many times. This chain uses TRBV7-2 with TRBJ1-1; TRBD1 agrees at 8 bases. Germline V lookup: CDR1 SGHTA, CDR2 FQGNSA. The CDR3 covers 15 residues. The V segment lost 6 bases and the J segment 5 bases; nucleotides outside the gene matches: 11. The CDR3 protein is CASRRTGISGTEAFF. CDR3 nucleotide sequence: TGTGCCAGCAGACGGACAGGGATAAGTGGGACTGAAGCTTTCTTT.